The 11 T cell receptor beta chains in this list originate from one sample, sequenced in a study of a mutant IDH1 vaccine in newly diagnosed glioma. These receptors lack a known antigen. Time point noted: week 35, safety follow-up. Every vaccination contained 300 ug of the mutant IDH1 20-mer peptide and was paired with topical imiquimod. Profiled with immunoSEQ multiplex PCR; TCRdb holds only in-frame clones, not every one. The data show 69,000 or so clones, around 87% seen once. Sequencing used PBMCs, obtained from a glioma patient whose treatment included an IDH1 peptide vaccine. The source is a man aged 30 to 45 with glioma.

The gene calls are TRBV23-1 and TRBJ2-7; D is perhaps TRBD2 (6 bases). TRBV23-1 is an ORF; its function is uncertain. There are 14 residues in the CDR3. Trimming took off 6 bases at V and 3 bases at J, with 15 bases between the two ends. The chain's CDR3 is CASRTRDSDYEQYF. For the CDR3, the DNA is TGCGCCAGCAGGACCCGGGACTCAGACTACGAGCAGTACTTC.

The gene calls are TRBV30 and TRBJ2-1, with D possibly TRBD2 on 6 matching bases. In germline, CDR1 is GTSNPN, CDR2 SVGIG (reference sequence). The CDR3 is 16 amino acids. With 4 bases removed from V and 0 bases from J, the gap between germline ends came to 16 bases. The CDR3 loop reads CAWNGVGTSSYNEQFF. The CDR3, as DNA: TGTGCCTGGAATGGGGTTGGGACTTCCTCCTACAATGAGCAGTTCTTC.

This clone appeared a single time. The genes are TRBV28 and TRBJ1-2, with 9 bases matching TRBD1. Trimming at V came to 5 bases and at J to 4 bases, leaving 5 bases not matched to a gene. In germline, CDR1 is MDHEN, CDR2 SYDVKM. The CDR3 runs to 14 residues. The CDR3 DNA reads TGTGCCAGCAGTAAAACAGGGGGCGGCTATGGCTACACCTTC. Amino acids: CASSKTGGGYGYTF.

The chain carries TRBV15 and TRBJ1-4; D gene uncertain. Germline-derived CDR1 and CDR2 are LNHNV and YYDKDF (reference sequence). CDR3 length: 11 amino acids. V was shortened by 1 base and J by 8 bases, with 2 bases between the two germline ends. Here the CDR3 reads CATSRGEKLFF. CDR3 DNA: TGTGCCACCAGCAGAGGGGAAAAACTGTTTTTT.

The rearrangement links TRBV28 to TRBJ2-7; a possible D gene is TRBD1 (6 bases). Per the germline V gene, CDR1 is MDHEN and CDR2 is SYDVKM. Between the trimmed V and J ends, which lost 5 bases and 5 bases, there was a span of 19 bases. CDR3 size: 15 residues. CDR3 sequence: CASSAPRGASHEQYF. Here the CDR3 DNA reads TGTGCCAGCAGTGCCCCCAGGGGCGCTTCCCACGAGCAGTACTTC.

The V call is TRBV30, the J call TRBJ2-3, with TRBD2 matching over 8 bases. The V gene's germline CDR1 is GTSNPN and CDR2 SVGIG (reference sequence). The CDR3 spans 16 residues. The junction had 6 bases not matched to a gene; V was cut back by 1 base and J by 0 bases. CDR3 residues: CAWSAGKRESTDTQYF. As DNA, the CDR3 is TGTGCCTGGAGTGCAGGGAAGCGGGAGAGCACAGATACGCAGTATTTT.

The chain carries TRBV5-1 and TRBJ2-7; D ambiguous. Trimming shortened V by 4 bases and J by 3 bases, and 17 bases separated the two germline ends. The CDR3 consists of 15 residues. Germline V lookup: CDR1 SGHRS, CDR2 YFSETQ. The CDR3 coding sequence is TGCGCCAGCAGCAATTCCCCGGCACATCGCTACGAGCAGTACTTC. This sequence encodes CASSNSPAHRYEQYF.

The CDR3 sequence: CASSATGTAGNTIYF. In DNA form, the CDR3 reads TGTGCCAGCAGCGCGACAGGGACGGCTGGAAACACCATATATTTT. J is TRBJ1-3 and V is TRBV6-5; 7 nucleotides agree with TRBD1. Germline V lookup: CDR1 MNHEY, CDR2 SVGAGI. There are 15 residues in the CDR3. The junction had 7 bases not matched to a gene; V was cut back by 6 bases and J by 2 bases.

The V gene is TRBV27, the J gene TRBJ2-3; D gene unclear. V was trimmed by 5 bases and J by 7 bases, leaving 7 bases between them. The germline gives CDR1 MNHEY, CDR2 SMNVEV (reference sequence). The CDR3 loop spans 11 amino acids. CDR3 residues: CASSGRYTQYF. CDR3 nucleotides: TGTGCCAGCAGTGGACGGTATACGCAGTATTTT.

V gene TRBV5-4 combines with J gene TRBJ1-4; TRBD1 matches 10 bases. V was clipped by 1 base and J by 7 bases; unmatched bases: 4. This CDR3 region has 15 residues. Germline values: CDR1 SGHNT, CDR2 YYREEE (reference sequence). The CDR3 reads CASSLMGQGTEKLFF. DNA for the CDR3: TGTGCCAGCAGCTTGATGGGACAGGGGACTGAAAAACTGTTTTTT.

A remark on this clone: One end of the junction fails to match germline, which may point to a read error. V is TRBV29-1 and J is TRBJ1-1; the D gene is possibly TRBD1 (5 bases). Per germline, CDR1 SQVTM and CDR2 ANQGSEA. This CDR3 spans 14 amino acids. CDR3 DNA sequence: TGCGGCGTTGTTGGCGGGGACGGCACCCCTGAAGCTTTCTTT. Translation: CGVVGGDGTPEAFF.